These T cell receptor beta chains were read from a single sample in a study of blood T cell repertoires in COVID-19. Sequencing was performed with immunoSEQ multiplex PCR; in TCRdb, only in-frame clones are kept and a portion is missing. The table has 150,000 or so clones, 86% seen once. The sequencing input was peripheral blood. The source is a woman between 65 and 79 years old with COVID-19, enrolled during active disease. CDR3s include the opening cysteine and the closing phenylalanine or tryptophan. D genes are given only for firm matches. Part of the rows lack a size; the others show once, few, many or a class for expanded clones.

>TRBD2|TRBJ2-2|TRBV28|16|.
CASRAPGLAAAGELFF
TGTGCCAGCAGGGCCCCGGGACTAGCTGCCGCCGGGGAGCTGTTTTTT
>.|TRBJ2-2|TRBV7-3|14|.
CASSLMSSTGELFF
TGTGCCAGCAGCTTAATGAGCTCCACCGGGGAGCTGTTTTTT
>.|TRBJ2-1|TRBV11-2|15|.
CASSLRQAGYNEQFF
TGTGCCAGCAGCCTGAGACAGGCCGGCTACAATGAGCAGTTCTTC
>.|TRBJ1-2|TRBV11-2|14|.
CASSASGAPRGYTF
TGTGCCAGCAGCGCAAGCGGGGCCCCCCGGGGCTACACCTTC
>.|TRBJ1-5|TRBV30|14|.
CAWSKGLSNQPQHF
TGTGCCTGGAGTAAAGGACTCAGCAATCAGCCCCAGCATTTT
>TRBD1|TRBJ1-3|TRBV19|16|.
CASSTSQGRTGNTIYF
TGTGCCAGTAGTACATCACAGGGGAGGACTGGAAACACCATATATTTT
>TRBD2|TRBJ2-2|TRBV19|15|.
CASSIASGGAGELFF
TGTGCCAGTAGTATTGCTAGCGGGGGGGCCGGGGAGCTGTTTTTT
>TRBD1|TRBJ1-5|TRBV27|14|.
CASSSGTASSPQHF
TGTGCCAGCAGCTCCGGGACAGCCAGTTCGCCCCAGCATTTT
>.|TRBJ2-5|TRBV10-3|14|.
CAISRGGSQETQYF
TGTGCCATCAGCCGTGGCGGGTCCCAAGAGACCCAGTACTTC
>.|TRBJ1-2|TRBV5-1|15|once
CASSFSGNQGYGYTF
TGCGCCAGCAGCTTTAGCGGGAACCAGGGGTATGGCTACACCTTC
>TRBD1|TRBJ1-1|TRBV10-3|13|.
CAITPGQATEAFF
TGTGCCATCACCCCGGGACAGGCCACTGAAGCTTTCTTT
>.|TRBJ2-5|TRBV7-3|17|.
CASSLTIGGPLLETQYF
TGTGCCAGCAGCTTAACGATAGGGGGACCTCTTTTAGAGACCCAGTACTTC
>TRBD1|TRBJ1-6|TRBV19|14|few
CASNPDRGPSPLHF
TGTGCCAGTAACCCGGACAGGGGCCCTTCACCCCTCCACTTT
>.|TRBJ1-1|TRBV10-2|15|.
CASRPGWDMNTEAFF
TGCGCCAGCCGACCCGGGTGGGACATGAACACTGAAGCTTTCTTT
>TRBD1|TRBJ2-2|TRBV5-1|15|.
CASSSDRGNTGELFF
TGCGCCAGCAGCAGTGACAGGGGGAACACCGGGGAGCTGTTTTTT
>TRBD1|TRBJ2-1|TRBV6-5|15|.
CASTTRRTGRNEQFF
TGTGCCAGCACCACCCGTCGGACAGGGCGTAATGAGCAGTTCTTC
>TRBD1|TRBJ2-6|TRBV2|14|.
CARDRESGANVLTF
TGTGCCAGGGACAGGGAGTCTGGGGCCAACGTCCTGACTTTC
>.|TRBJ1-1|TRBV7-9|16|.
CASTDRGFQVNTEAFF
TGTGCCAGCACTGATAGGGGGTTTCAGGTGAACACTGAAGCTTTCTTT
>.|TRBJ2-1|TRBV30|10|.
CAWSREEQFF
TGTGCCTGGAGTAGGGAGGAGCAGTTCTTC
>TRBD1|TRBJ1-2|TRBV5-6|13|few
CASRQTGVYGYTF
TGTGCCAGCAGGCAGACAGGGGTCTATGGCTACACCTTC
>.|TRBJ1-3|TRBV9|15|few
CASSAPGVSGNTIYF
TGTGCCAGCAGCGCCCCAGGGGTTTCTGGAAACACCATATATTTT
>.|TRBJ2-7|TRBV5-1|13|.
CASSFGQSYEQYF
TGCGCCAGCAGCTTTGGGCAATCCTACGAGCAGTACTTC
>TRBD2|TRBJ2-7|TRBV7-6|16|once
CASSTTRGGSSYEQYF
TGTGCCAGCAGTACCACACGCGGGGGAAGCTCCTACGAGCAGTACTTC
>.|TRBJ1-5|TRBV6-5|12|.
CASSQNNQPQHF
TGTGCCAGCAGTCAAAACAATCAGCCCCAGCATTTT
>.|TRBJ1-1|TRBV3-1/TRBV3-2|14|.
CASSQLQGNTEAFF
TGTGCCAGCAGCCAACTTCAGGGTAACACTGAAGCTTTCTTT
>.|TRBJ1-5|TRBV2|13|.
CASSRDSNQPQHF
TGTGCCAGCAGTCGGGACTCGAATCAGCCCCAGCATTTT
>.|TRBJ2-2|TRBV6-1|16|.
CASSDVPGAFTGELFF
TGTGCCAGCAGTGATGTACCAGGGGCGTTCACCGGGGAGCTGTTTTTT
>TRBD1|TRBJ2-7|TRBV5-5|14|.
CASTAQGSTHEQYF
TGTGCCAGCACCGCACAGGGGTCAACTCATGAGCAGTACTTC
>TRBD1|TRBJ1-1|TRBV18|16|once
CASSQGGQGLNTEAFF
TGTGCCAGCTCACAAGGGGGACAGGGCCTGAACACTGAAGCTTTCTTT
>TRBD1|TRBJ1-5|TRBV27|16|.
CASGTSQVQGGQPQHF
TGTGCCAGCGGGACAAGCCAGGTCCAGGGGGGTCAGCCCCAGCATTTT
>TRBD1|TRBJ1-5|TRBV24-1|14|.
CATSPGQSGQPQHF
TGTGCCACCAGCCCGGGACAGTCGGGACAGCCCCAGCATTTT
>.|TRBJ1-2|TRBV6-1|15|.
CASSEALGQNYGYTF
TGTGCCAGCAGTGAAGCGCTTGGTCAGAACTATGGCTACACCTTC
>TRBD1|TRBJ2-7|TRBV6-5|14|many
CASRLPGQSYEQYF
TGTGCCAGCAGACTTCCGGGACAGTCCTACGAGCAGTACTTC
>TRBD1|TRBJ2-7|TRBV6-2/TRBV6-3|16|.
CASSSSGTGGTYEQYF
TGTGCCAGCAGTTCCTCCGGGACAGGGGGTACCTACGAGCAGTACTTC
>.|TRBJ2-2|TRBV6-5|13|.
CASSYQNTGELFF
TGTGCCAGCAGTTACCAGAACACCGGGGAGCTGTTTTTT
>.|TRBJ1-1|TRBV3-1/TRBV3-2|12|.
CASSPSDTEAFF
TGTGCCAGCAGCCCCTCCGACACTGAAGCTTTCTTT
>TRBD1|TRBJ1-1|TRBV7-2|13|few
CASIQGARTEAFF
TGTGCCAGCATCCAGGGGGCGCGAACTGAAGCTTTCTTT
>.|TRBJ1-1|TRBV13|16|.
CASSRTKVAGNTEAFF
TGTGCCAGCAGCCGGACCAAGGTGGCGGGGAACACTGAAGCTTTCTTT
>.|TRBJ1-5|TRBV12-3/TRBV12-4|13|.
CASSLSQDQPQHF
TGTGCCAGCAGCCTGTCGCAGGATCAGCCCCAGCATTTT
>TRBD1|TRBJ2-2|TRBV7-2|16|.
CASSLGPTGDIGELFF
TGTGCCAGCAGCTTAGGGCCGACAGGGGATATCGGGGAGCTGTTTTTT
>.|TRBJ2-2|TRBV7-8|14|.
CASSPPLLTGELFF
TGTGCCAGCAGCCCCCCTCTCCTCACCGGGGAGCTGTTTTTT
>.|TRBJ1-2|TRBV15|13|once
CATSRILGQGYTF
TGTGCCACCAGCAGGATTCTGGGACAAGGCTACACCTTC
>.|TRBJ2-7|TRBV2|13|.
CASSQGYSYEQYF
TGTGCCAGCAGCCAGGGTTACTCCTACGAGCAGTACTTC
>.|TRBJ1-6|TRBV15|17|.
CATSRDRAGRGLSPLHF
TGTGCCACCAGCAGAGATCGGGCAGGGAGGGGTCTTTCACCCCTCCACTTT
>.|TRBJ1-2|TRBV5-4|12|.
CASSFGAWGYTF
TGTGCCAGCAGCTTTGGGGCTTGGGGCTACACCTTC